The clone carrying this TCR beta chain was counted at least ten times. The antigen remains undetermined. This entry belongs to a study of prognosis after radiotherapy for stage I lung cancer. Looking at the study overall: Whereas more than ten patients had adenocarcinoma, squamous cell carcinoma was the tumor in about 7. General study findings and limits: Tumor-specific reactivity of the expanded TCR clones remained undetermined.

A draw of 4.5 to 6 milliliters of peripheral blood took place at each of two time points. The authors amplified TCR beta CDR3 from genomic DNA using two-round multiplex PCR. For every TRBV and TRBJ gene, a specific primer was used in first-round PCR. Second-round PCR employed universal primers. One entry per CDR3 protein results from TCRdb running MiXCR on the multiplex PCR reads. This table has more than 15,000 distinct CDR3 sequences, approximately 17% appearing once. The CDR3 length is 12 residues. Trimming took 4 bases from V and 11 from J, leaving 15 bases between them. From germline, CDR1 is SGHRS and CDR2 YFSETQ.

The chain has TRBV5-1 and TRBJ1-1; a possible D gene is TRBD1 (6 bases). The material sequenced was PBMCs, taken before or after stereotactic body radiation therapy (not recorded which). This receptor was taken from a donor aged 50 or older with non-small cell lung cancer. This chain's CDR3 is CASSETGLYAFF. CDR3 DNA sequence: TGCGCCAGCAGCGAAACAGGGTTGTATGCTTTCTTT.